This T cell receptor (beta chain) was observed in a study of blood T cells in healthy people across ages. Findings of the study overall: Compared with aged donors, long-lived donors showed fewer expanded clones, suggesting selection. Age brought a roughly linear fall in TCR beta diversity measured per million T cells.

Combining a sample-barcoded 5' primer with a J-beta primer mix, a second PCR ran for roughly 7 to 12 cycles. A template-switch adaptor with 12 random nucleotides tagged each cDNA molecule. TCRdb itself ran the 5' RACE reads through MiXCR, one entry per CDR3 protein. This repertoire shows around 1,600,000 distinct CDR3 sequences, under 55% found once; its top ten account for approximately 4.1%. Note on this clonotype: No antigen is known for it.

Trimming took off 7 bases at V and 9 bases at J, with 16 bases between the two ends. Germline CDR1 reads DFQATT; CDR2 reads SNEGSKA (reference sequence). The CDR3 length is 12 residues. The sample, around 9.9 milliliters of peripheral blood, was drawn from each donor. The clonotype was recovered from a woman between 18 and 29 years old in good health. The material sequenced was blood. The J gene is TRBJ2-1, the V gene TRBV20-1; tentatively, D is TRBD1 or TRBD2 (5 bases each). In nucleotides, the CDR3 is TGCAGTGGGGGACCGGATTTTGGTGAGCAGTTCTTC. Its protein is CSGGPDFGEQFF.